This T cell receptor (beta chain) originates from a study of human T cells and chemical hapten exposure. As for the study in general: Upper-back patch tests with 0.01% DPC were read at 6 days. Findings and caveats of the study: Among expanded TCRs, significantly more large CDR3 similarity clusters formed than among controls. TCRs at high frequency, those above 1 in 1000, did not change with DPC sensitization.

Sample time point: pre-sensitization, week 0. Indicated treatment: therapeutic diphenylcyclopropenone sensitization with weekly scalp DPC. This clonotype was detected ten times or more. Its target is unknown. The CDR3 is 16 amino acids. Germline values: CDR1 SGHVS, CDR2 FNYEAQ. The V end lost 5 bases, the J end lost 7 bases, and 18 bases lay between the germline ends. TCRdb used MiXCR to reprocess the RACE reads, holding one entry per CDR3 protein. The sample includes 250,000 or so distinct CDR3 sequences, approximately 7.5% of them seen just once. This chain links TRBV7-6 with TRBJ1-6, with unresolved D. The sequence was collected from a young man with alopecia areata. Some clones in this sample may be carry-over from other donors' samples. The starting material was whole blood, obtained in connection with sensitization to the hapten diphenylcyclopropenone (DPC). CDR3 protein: CASSQTTENSNSPLHF. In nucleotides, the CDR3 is TGTGCCAGCAGCCAGACCACCGAGAATTCGAATTCACCCCTCCACTTT.